A single sample is the source of the 5 T cell receptor beta chains below, sequenced in a study of blood T cell repertoires in COVID-19. Using immunoSEQ multiplex PCR, the repertoire was profiled, and TCRdb retains in-frame clones only, with some absent. Here the sample spans about 120,000 clones, 90% being singletons. The sample was peripheral blood. These receptors all come from a woman aged 60-70 years with COVID-19, enrolled during active disease.

This chain joins TRBV3-1 (or the pseudogene TRBV3-2) and TRBJ1-1; TRBD1 aligns across 11 bases. The V and J ends lost 4 bases and 4 bases, in that order; junction bases with no gene match: 2. In germline, CDR1 is LGHDT, CDR2 YNNKEL (reference sequence). This CDR3 has 14 residues. In nucleotides, the CDR3 is TGTGCCAGCAGCCGAGGGACAGGGGGCACTGAAGCTTTCTTT. This codes for CASSRGTGGTEAFF.

The chain recombines TRBV6-2 or TRBV6-3 with TRBJ2-3, with D possibly TRBD1 on 6 matching bases. This CDR3 region has 11 residues. The germline V and J ends were trimmed by 6 bases and 6 bases, with 7 bases remaining between them. Germline V gives CDR1 MNHEY, CDR2 SVGEGT. Written as DNA, the CDR3 is TGTGCCAGCAGCCAGGGGGATACGCAGTATTTT. Translated, it gives CASSQGDTQYF.

The chain combines TRBV4-2 with TRBJ1-2, with a possible D match to TRBD1 (6 bases). V shed 0 bases and J shed 8 bases, with 13 bases lying between them. The CDR3 is 14 residues long. Germline V gene data show CDR1 as LGHNA and CDR2 as YNFKEQ. The CDR3 DNA reads as TGTGCCAGCAGCCAAGATATGGACAGAGAAGGCTACACCTTC. Encoded protein: CASSQDMDREGYTF.

The rearrangement joins TRBV7-9 to TRBJ1-2; D is unresolved. The CDR3 consists of 14 residues. V was clipped by 4 bases and J by 4 bases, with 13 bases between them. Germline loops: CDR1 SEHNR, CDR2 FQNEAQ (reference sequence). Here the CDR3 DNA reads TGTGCCAGCAGCTCTCCTCGGGGAATCTATGGCTACACCTTC. As protein: CASSSPRGIYGYTF.

This clone has a single count. This chain links TRBV4-3 with TRBJ1-1; D gene ambiguous. Between the trimmed V and J ends, which lost 1 base and 4 bases, there was a span of 7 bases. Germline CDR1 reads LGHNA; CDR2 reads YSLEER. The CDR3 extends over 13 amino acids. Written as DNA, the CDR3 is TGCGCCAGCAGCCAAGGTTTATTCACTGAAGCTTTCTTT. Its protein product is CASSQGLFTEAFF.